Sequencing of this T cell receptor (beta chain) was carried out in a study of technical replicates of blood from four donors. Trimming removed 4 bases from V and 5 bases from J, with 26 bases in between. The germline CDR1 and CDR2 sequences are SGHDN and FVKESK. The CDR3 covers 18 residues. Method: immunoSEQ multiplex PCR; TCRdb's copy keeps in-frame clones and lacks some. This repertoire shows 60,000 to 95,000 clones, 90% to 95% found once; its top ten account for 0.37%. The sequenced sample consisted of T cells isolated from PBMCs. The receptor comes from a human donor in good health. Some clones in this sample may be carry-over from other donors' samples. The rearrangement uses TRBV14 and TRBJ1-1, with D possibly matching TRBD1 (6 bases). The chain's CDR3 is CASSPWDKSTDNGTEAFF. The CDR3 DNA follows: TGTGCCAGCAGCCCATGGGACAAATCCACCGACAATGGGACTGAAGCTTTCTTT.